This T cell receptor (beta chain) derives from a study of metastatic and nonmetastatic thyroid tumors. Study-level results: Relative to benign nodules, malignant thyroid tumors were reportedly characterized by significantly elevated TCR beta diversity in blood and tumor.

Each patient came to thyroid surgery without any prior treatment (of any kind). TCRdb re-clonotyped the PCR reads via MiXCR. Of fewer than 30,000 clones in the sample, under 20% were seen once. CDR3 length: 17 residues. V was cut by 3 bases and J by 0 bases, with 14 bases left in between. By frequency in the sample, this clone is medium-sized (0.01 to 0.1%). The antigen is undetermined. The V gene is TRBV12-3 or TRBV12-4, the J gene TRBJ2-2, with TRBD1 as a possible D gene (6 bases). This receptor was identified in a female donor with papillary thyroid cancer or a benign thyroid nodule (not recorded which). Some clones in this sample may be carry-over from other donors' samples. Specimen: blood. In DNA form, the CDR3 reads TGTGCCAGCAGTTTTGCACAGGGCGCCGCGAACACCGGGGAGCTGTTTTTT. This gives the protein CASSFAQGAANTGELFF.